This TCR beta chain was captured by sequencing in a study of T cell responses to AZD1222 COVID-19 vaccine. The germline V and J ends were trimmed by 1 base and 9 bases, with 13 bases remaining between them. Germline values: CDR1 LGHDT, CDR2 YNNKEL (reference sequence). The CDR3 loop spans 15 amino acids. TCRdb keeps only in-frame clones here, not all; method: immunoSEQ multiplex PCR. The top ten clones hold just under 4% of a sample with about 54,000 clones, roughly 87% of them seen once. Sample: peripheral blood, taken on day 0 of AZD1222 vaccination. The TCR was taken from an adult in good health. The chain uses TRBV3-1 (or the pseudogene TRBV3-2) and TRBJ1-6; D is ambiguous. The CDR3 DNA is TGTGCCAGCAGCCAAGGAGGGAGTTGGGGTTCACCCCTCCACTTT. It codes for CASSQGGSWGSPLHF.